This TCR beta chain derives from a study of T cell changes during pregnancy in multiple sclerosis. The method was immunoSEQ multiplex PCR; TCRdb's version includes in-frame clones alone and lacks a portion of them. The sample includes about 83,000 clones, nearly 95% of them seen just once. This CDR3 spans 13 amino acids. Germline CDR1 WNHNN, CDR2 SYGVQD (reference sequence). The ends were cut back, 0 bases at V and 3 bases at J, with 2 bases in the middle. The chain couples TRBV10-1 to TRBJ2-2; no reliable D call. The TCR comes from a female donor with multiple sclerosis, enrolled in a pregnancy study. The sample in question was peripheral blood, obtained in the second trimester of pregnancy. The CDR3 loop is CASSESYTGELFF. The CDR3 DNA reads as TGCGCCAGCAGTGAGTCCTACACCGGGGAGCTGTTTTTT.